The next 2 T cell receptor beta chains were all read from a single sample in a study of blood T cell repertoires in COVID-19. Sequenced by immunoSEQ multiplex PCR; TCRdb stores in-frame clones only, minus some. This table has approximately 130,000 clones, roughly four fifths appearing once. Source material: peripheral blood. Receptor source: a human donor in a cohort sampled during active COVID-19.

The chain is built from TRBV10-1 and TRBJ1-1; no reliable D call. Trimming cost V 0 bases and J 10 bases, with 9 bases left between them. Germline-derived CDR1 and CDR2 are WNHNN and SYGVQD (reference sequence). The length of the CDR3 is 12 residues. The CDR3 bases are TGCGCCAGCAGTGAGTCGGAGCGGGCAGCTTTCTTT. It translates to CASSESERAAFF.

There are a few counts of this clone. The chain uses TRBV7-3 and TRBJ1-2, with TRBD1 matching 9 bases. The length of the CDR3 is 17 residues. Germline CDR1 reads SGHTA; CDR2 reads FQGTGA. The ends lost 3 bases at V and 2 bases at J; junction bases unmatched: 10. As DNA, the CDR3 is TGTGCCAGCAGCTTGCCACCCGGGGGGACAGGGAACTATGGCTACACCTTC. Amino acid sequence: CASSLPPGGTGNYGYTF. The full variable domain, in which reference TRBV7-3 and TRBJ1-2 provide the parts outside the CDR3, is GAGVSQTPSNKVTEKGKYVELRCDPISGHTALYWYRQSLGQGPEFLIYFQGTGAADDSGLPNDRFFAVRPEGSVSTLKIQRTERGDSAVYLCASSLPPGGTGNYGYTFGSGTRLTVV.